These T cell receptor beta chains were read from a single sample in a study of blood T cell repertoires in COVID-19. The table came from immunoSEQ multiplex PCR; TCRdb's copy has only in-frame clones and leaves some out. The sample contains 250,000 to 350,000 clones, 80% to 95% of which appear only once. Sequenced: PBMCs or T cells enriched from blood (not recorded which). These receptors were taken from a woman in her thirties who had recovered from COVID-19. CDR3s include the opening cysteine and the closing phenylalanine or tryptophan. A D gene is named only where the DNA matches it firmly. Clone size is given for some rows only: seen once, a few or many times, or a class if the clone is expanded.

>TRBJ2-1|TRBD2|-|TRBV28|19
TGTGCCAGCAGTTTAGGGCGGACTAGCGGGAGAATGGGTTACAATGAGCAGTTCTTC
CASSLGRTSGRMGYNEQFF
>TRBJ2-7|-|-|TRBV27|16
TGTGCCAGCAGCCTAGGGGGGGGATCCCCCTCCTACGAGCAGTACTTC
CASSLGGGSPSYEQYF
>TRBJ2-7|TRBD2|-|TRBV20-1|16
TGCAGTGCTAGTGCCCTAGCGGGAGGGCCACTGATGCGGCAGTACTTC
CSASALAGGPLMRQYF
>TRBJ1-4|TRBD1|-|TRBV4-2|15
TGTGCCAGCAGCCAACAACAGGGGGCAGACGAAAAACTGTTTTTT
CASSQQQGADEKLFF
>TRBJ2-7|TRBD1|-|TRBV7-7|15
TGTGCTAGCAGCCCTTTAACCGGGACAGGCGTCGAGCAGTACTTC
CASSPLTGTGVEQYF
>TRBJ1-3|-|-|TRBV5-1|16
TGCGCCAGCAGCTTGGGATCCTGGAGCTCTGGAAACACCATATATTTT
CASSLGSWSSGNTIYF
>TRBJ1-2|TRBD1|-|TRBV30|17
TGTGCCTGGAGCAACTACCGACAGGGAGCGTCTAACTATGGCTACACCTTC
CAWSNYRQGASNYGYTF
>TRBJ2-7|TRBD2|-|TRBV4-1|14
TGCGCCAGCAGACTCCGCCTGGGAGGGCACGAGCAGTACTTC
CASRLRLGGHEQYF
>TRBJ2-7|-|-|TRBV9|15
TGTGCCAGCAGCGTAGGGGGACTGGCTTCCTACGAGCAGTACTTC
CASSVGGLASYEQYF
>TRBJ1-2|-|-|TRBV10-1|15
TGCGCCAGCAGTGAGGTACAAGCGAGCCCCTCTGGCTACACCTTC
CASSEVQASPSGYTF
>TRBJ1-1|-|-|TRBV28|12
TGTGCCAGCATTGGGAGGGCCACTGAAGCTTTCTTT
CASIGRATEAFF
>TRBJ1-3|-|-|TRBV5-4|13
TGTGCCAGCAGCTTGAGCGGGGCGGACACCATATATTTT
CASSLSGADTIYF
>TRBJ1-5|-|-|TRBV4-1|15
TGCGCCAGCAGCCTAAGAGGCTTGGACAATCAGCCCCAGCATTTT
CASSLRGLDNQPQHF
>TRBJ2-7|TRBD1|few|TRBV7-9|15
TGTGCCAGCAGCTTAAGCGGGACAGGGGGCTACGAGCAGTACTTC
CASSLSGTGGYEQYF
>TRBJ2-7|-|-|TRBV5-4|15
TGTGCCAGCAGCCGGAAAAGCGGTAGCTCCTACGAGCAGTACTTC
CASSRKSGSSYEQYF
>TRBJ2-1|-|-|TRBV6-5|15
TGTGCCAGCAGTTATCTAGGGGCCACCTACAATGAGCAGTTCTTC
CASSYLGATYNEQFF
>TRBJ1-1|-|few|TRBV5-6|13
TGTGCCAGCAGCTTCGCGGCGAACACTGAAGCTTTCTTT
CASSFAANTEAFF
>TRBJ2-7|TRBD2|-|TRBV7-2|15
TGTGCCAGCAGCTTAGATTCGGGAGGGCCGAACGAGCAGTACTTC
CASSLDSGGPNEQYF
>TRBJ2-1|TRBD2|-|TRBV5-4|16
TGTGCCAGCAGCGGAAACCTAGCGGGAGGATTCAATGAGCAGTTCTTC
CASSGNLAGGFNEQFF
>TRBJ2-7|-|-|TRBV18|14
TGTGCCAGCTCACCCTCTCTAGAGTCCTACGAGCAGTACTTC
CASSPSLESYEQYF
>TRBJ1-3|TRBD1|-|TRBV19|18
TGTGCCAGTATACCCCCTGGGACAGGGGGCGCGCAAGGAAACACCATATATTTT
CASIPPGTGGAQGNTIYF
>TRBJ2-1|TRBD2|-|TRBV7-2|15
TGTGCCAGCAGCTTTGGACTAGCGGGAGTCAATGAGCAGTTCTTC
CASSFGLAGVNEQFF
>TRBJ2-1|-|-|TRBV27|12
TGTGCCAGCAGTTTCCCCGGCAATGAGCAGTTCTTC
CASSFPGNEQFF
>TRBJ2-5|TRBD2|-|TRBV27|16
TGTGCCAGCAGCCCCAGGACTAGCGCTTTCCAAGAGACCCAGTACTTC
CASSPRTSAFQETQYF
>TRBJ2-2|-|-|TRBV6-5|15
TGTGCCAGCAGGACAGGACACGCGAACACCGGGGAGCTGTTTTTT
CASRTGHANTGELFF
>TRBJ2-3|-|-|TRBV5-4|14
TGTGCCACCGGAACGGGAAAGGGCACAGATACGCAGTATTTT
CATGTGKGTDTQYF
>TRBJ1-6|TRBD1|-|TRBV5-1|17
TGCGCCAGCAGCTTATCCACGGACAGGCAAGCGAATTCACCCCTCCACTTT
CASSLSTDRQANSPLHF
>TRBJ2-1|TRBD2|-|TRBV28|15
TGTGCCAGCAGCCCCCTTAGCGGGGCCTACAATGAGCAGTTCTTC
CASSPLSGAYNEQFF
>TRBJ2-3|TRBD2|-|TRBV29-1|15
TGCAGCGTTGGTCACGGGACTAGCCTCGCAGATACGCAGTATTTT
CSVGHGTSLADTQYF
>TRBJ1-2|TRBD1|few|TRBV12-3/TRBV12-4|12
TGTGCCAGCAGTATGACCGGGACAGGGTGCACCTTC
CASSMTGTGCTF
>TRBJ2-7|-|-|TRBV15|14
TGTGCCACCAGCAGAGATCTGGGGGGCTACGAGCAGTACTTC
CATSRDLGGYEQYF
>TRBJ1-5|-|-|TRBV2|12
TGTGCCAGCAGTGCCGGAGGGCAGCCCCAGCATTTT
CASSAGGQPQHF
>TRBJ2-7|TRBD1|-|TRBV18|13
TGTGCCAGCTCACCACTCGGACAGGCGGAGCAGTACTTC
CASSPLGQAEQYF
>TRBJ2-1|-|-|TRBV11-3|13
TGTGCCAGCAGACCGAATTTAGGGGGTGAGCAGTTCTTC
CASRPNLGGEQFF
>TRBJ1-5|-|-|TRBV30|13
TGTGCCTGGAGTGTTTATGGCAATCAGCCCCAGCATTTT
CAWSVYGNQPQHF
>TRBJ1-1|-|-|TRBV19|12
TGTGCCAGTGAGTCCCTGAACACTGAAGCTTTCTTT
CASESLNTEAFF
>TRBJ2-1|-|-|TRBV7-3|14
TGTGCCAGCAGCTTAGGCCCTAGCAGCAATGAGCAGTTCTTC
CASSLGPSSNEQFF
>TRBJ2-1|TRBD2|-|TRBV30|14
TGTGCCTGGCTCCCAAGCGGGAGGCAGAGCGAGCAGTTCTTC
CAWLPSGRQSEQFF
>TRBJ1-2|-|-|TRBV28|14
TGTGCCAGCAGTTCGGGAGACGGCGTATATGGCTACACCTTC
CASSSGDGVYGYTF
>TRBJ2-7|TRBD1|-|TRBV6-5|13
TGTGCCAGCAGACGACAGGGGGCTTACGAGCAGTACTTC
CASRRQGAYEQYF
>TRBJ2-3|TRBD2|-|TRBV3-1/TRBV3-2|18
TGTGCCAGCAGACTAACTAGCGGGAGGGGTAACAGCACAGATACGCAGTATTTT
CASRLTSGRGNSTDTQYF
>TRBJ2-7|TRBD2|-|TRBV19|15
TGTGCCAGTAGGGCAGGACTAGCGGGAGCTGGCGAGCAGTACTTC
CASRAGLAGAGEQYF
>TRBJ2-1|-|-|TRBV7-9|13
TGTGCCAGCAGCTTGGGACAAAACAATGAGCAGTTCTTC
CASSLGQNNEQFF
>TRBJ2-3|-|-|TRBV24-1|16
TGTGCCACCAGTGATTTGTCTACGAGGGGCACAGATACGCAGTATTTT
CATSDLSTRGTDTQYF
>TRBJ1-5|-|-|TRBV28|14
TGTGCCACCAGCTTAGACAGGACTAATCAGCCCCAGCATTTT
CATSLDRTNQPQHF
>TRBJ2-7|-|-|TRBV28|12
TGTGCCAGCAGTTTAGAGGGGGTGCGGCAGTACTTC
CASSLEGVRQYF
>TRBJ1-6|-|-|TRBV13|14
TGTGCCAGCAGCTTAAGCGAAAAGCATTCACCCCTCCACTTT
CASSLSEKHSPLHF
>TRBJ2-3|TRBD2|-|TRBV27|17
TGTGCCAGCAGTCAGCCGGGACTAGCGGGAGGGCCAGATACGCAGTATTTT
CASSQPGLAGGPDTQYF
>TRBJ1-3|-|-|TRBV28|16
TGTGCCAGCAGTACACTCAGGGGTTTCTCTGGAAACACCATATATTTT
CASSTLRGFSGNTIYF
>TRBJ2-1|TRBD2|-|TRBV11-2|17
TGTGCCAGCAGCTCGGGACTAGCGGGAGGGGTATACAATGAGCAGTTCTTC
CASSSGLAGGVYNEQFF
>TRBJ2-7|-|-|TRBV5-1|14
TGCGCCAGCAGCTTGGGTGACAGAACCTACGAGCAGTACTTC
CASSLGDRTYEQYF
>TRBJ2-7|TRBD1|once|TRBV2|15
TGTGCCAGCAGCTTTGCCCGGACAGGATCGGAAGAGCAGTACTTC
CASSFARTGSEEQYF
>TRBJ2-3|TRBD2|-|TRBV28|17
TGTGCCAGCAGTTTAGTAGCGGGAGATGTCGGGTCAGATACGCAGTATTTT
CASSLVAGDVGSDTQYF
>TRBJ1-5|-|-|TRBV2|15
TGTGCCAGCAGCTTAGAGGACAGTCGCAATCAGCCCCAGCATTTT
CASSLEDSRNQPQHF
>TRBJ2-1|TRBD2|-|TRBV5-1|14
TGCGCCAGCAGCCCGCTAGCGGGAGACAATGAGCAGTTCTTC
CASSPLAGDNEQFF
>TRBJ2-3|-|-|TRBV28|17
TGTGCCAGCAGTCTCTTGCCGGTTAGTTTCATGACAGATACGCAGTATTTT
CASSLLPVSFMTDTQYF
>TRBJ2-6|-|-|TRBV7-8|17
TGTGCCAGCAGCTCAGACAGAGGCGCCTCTGGGGCCAACGTCCTGACTTTC
CASSSDRGASGANVLTF
>TRBJ2-3|-|-|TRBV19|12
TGTGCCAGTAGTCAGGGCACAGATACGCAGTATTTT
CASSQGTDTQYF